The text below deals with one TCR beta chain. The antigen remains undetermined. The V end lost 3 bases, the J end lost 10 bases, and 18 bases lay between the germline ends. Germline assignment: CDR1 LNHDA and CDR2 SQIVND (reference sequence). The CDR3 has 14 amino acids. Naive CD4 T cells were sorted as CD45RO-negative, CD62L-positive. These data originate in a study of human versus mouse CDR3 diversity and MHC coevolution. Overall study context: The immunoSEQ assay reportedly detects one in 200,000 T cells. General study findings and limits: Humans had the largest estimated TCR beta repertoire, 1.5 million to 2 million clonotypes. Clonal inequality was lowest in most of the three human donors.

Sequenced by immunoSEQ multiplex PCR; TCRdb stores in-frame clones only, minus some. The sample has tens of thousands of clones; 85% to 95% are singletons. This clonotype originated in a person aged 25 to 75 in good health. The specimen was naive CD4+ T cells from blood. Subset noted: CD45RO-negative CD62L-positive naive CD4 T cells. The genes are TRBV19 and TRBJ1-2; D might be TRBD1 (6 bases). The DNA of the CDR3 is TGTGCCAGTAGTATTTTCGGGCCGGGACAAGACTACACCTTC. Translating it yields CASSIFGPGQDYTF. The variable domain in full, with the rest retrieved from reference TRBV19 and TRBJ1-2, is DGGITQSPKYLFRKEGQNVTLSCEQNLNHDAMYWYRQDPGQGLRLIYYSQIVNDFQKGDIAEGYSVSREKKESFPLTVTSAQKNPTAFYLCASSIFGPGQDYTFGSGTRLTVV.